The rows below give T cell receptor beta chains drawn from one sample of a study of PD-1 blockade in classical Hodgkin lymphoma. Some clones are missing from TCRdb's copy, which holds only in-frame ones; the method was immunoSEQ multiplex PCR. Of about 22,000 clones listed, 89% are singletons. The sequenced material came from CD4+ T cells from blood. The receptors come from a human donor with classical Hodgkin lymphoma. CDR3s include the opening cysteine and the closing phenylalanine or tryptophan. The D gene is left open where the match is weak. Clone size, where shown, is once, few, many, or a class for clones that have expanded.

>NA|NA|TRBV20-1|TRBJ2-1
TGCAGTGCTCAAGACTACAATGAGCAGTTCTTC
CSAQDYNEQFF
>NA|NA|TRBV20-1|TRBJ2-1
TGCAGTGCTAGTTACAATGAGCAGTTCTTC
CSASYNEQFF
>TRBD1|NA|TRBV5-8|TRBJ2-7
TGTGCCAGCAGCCAGCGGACAGGGAGGCCCTACGAGCAGTACTTC
CASSQRTGRPYEQYF
>NA|NA|TRBV9|TRBJ2-7
TGTGCCAGCAGCGTAGGTGTCAGGGCTTTGGAGCAGTACTTC
CASSVGVRALEQYF
>NA|once|TRBV11-2|TRBJ1-2
TGTGCCAGCAGCCTAGGGGGGGCCCACTATGGCTACACCTTC
CASSLGGAHYGYTF
>NA|NA|TRBV5-6|TRBJ1-5
TGTGCCAGCAGCTTGGAGATGGGGAATCAGCCCCAGCATTTT
CASSLEMGNQPQHF
>NA|NA|TRBV4-3|TRBJ2-1
TGCGCCAGCAGCCAAGTCCCCTCGCGAGCCGATGAGCAGTTCTTC
CASSQVPSRADEQFF
>NA|NA|TRBV28|TRBJ1-2
TGTGCCAGCAGCCTTCAGTCGGGGAGTGGCTACACCTTC
CASSLQSGSGYTF
>NA|NA|TRBV7-9|TRBJ2-7
TGTGCCAGCAGCTTAGGCCAAGTGGACCGGGACGAGCAGTACTTC
CASSLGQVDRDEQYF
>TRBD1|NA|TRBV7-3|TRBJ1-1
TGTGCCAGCAGCTTAAAAGGAGGGGGCAGTACTGAAGCTTTCTTT
CASSLKGGGSTEAFF
>NA|NA|TRBV4-3|TRBJ2-2
TGCGCCAGCAGCCAAGAGGCAGGACGCGCCGGGGAGCTGTTTTTT
CASSQEAGRAGELFF
>TRBD1|NA|TRBV28|TRBJ1-4
TGTGCCAGCTCAACAGGGGTGGATGAAAAACTGTTTTTT
CASSTGVDEKLFF
>NA|NA|TRBV11-3|TRBJ1-3
TGTGCCAGCAGCTTAGATCGGGTGGCTGGAAACACCATATATTTT
CASSLDRVAGNTIYF
>NA|NA|TRBV5-4|TRBJ1-6
TGTGCCAGCAGCACCCTAGGACAGAGTAATTCACCCCTCCACTTT
CASSTLGQSNSPLHF
>TRBD1|NA|TRBV27|TRBJ1-4
TGTGCCAGCAGGGTACAGGGGGCGGGAAAACTGTTTTTT
CASRVQGAGKLFF
>NA|NA|TRBV2|TRBJ2-5
TGTGCCAGCAGTGGAGGGATCGAGACCCAGTACTTC
CASSGGIETQYF
>TRBD2|NA|TRBV30|TRBJ2-7
TGTGCCTGGAGTGTTGCGGGAGGCTCCTACGAGCAGTACTTC
CAWSVAGGSYEQYF
>NA|NA|TRBV19|TRBJ2-3
TGTGCCAGTAGCCTACGAGGGTCCGGGGCCCAACGGGATACGCAGTATTTT
CASSLRGSGAQRDTQYF
>NA|NA|TRBV6-1|TRBJ2-7
TGTGCCAGCAGTGAACAGGGTTGGGAGCAGTACTTC
CASSEQGWEQYF
>NA|few|TRBV2|TRBJ1-6
TGTGCCAGCAGTCGCTCTCTAGACAGCGCTAACCACTTT
CASSRSLDSANHF
>TRBD1|NA|TRBV6-1|TRBJ1-5
TGTGCCAGCAGTGAATCCGGGACAGGGCATTATAGCAATCAGCCCCAGCATTTT
CASSESGTGHYSNQPQHF
>TRBD1|once|TRBV11-2|TRBJ1-2
TGTGCCAGCAACTTAGGACAGGGGAACGGCTATGGCTACACCTTC
CASNLGQGNGYGYTF
>TRBD1|NA|TRBV2|TRBJ1-1
TGTGCCAGCCGGATCGACAGGGTCACTGAAGCTTTCTTT
CASRIDRVTEAFF
>TRBD2|NA|TRBV6-5|TRBJ2-7
TGTGCCAGCAGTCAACTAGCGGGTCCCTCCTACGAGCAGTACTTC
CASSQLAGPSYEQYF
>NA|NA|TRBV18|TRBJ1-4
TGTGCCAGCTCACCAAGGGACGGAAGAGAAAAACTGTTTTTT
CASSPRDGREKLFF
>TRBD1|NA|TRBV6-5|TRBJ2-2
TGTGCCAGCAGTTACGAGTTTCAGGGGGCGAAGCTGTTTTTT
CASSYEFQGAKLFF
>TRBD1|NA|TRBV15|TRBJ2-7
TGTGCCACCAGCTTTTCAACGGACAGGGGCTACGAGCAGTACTTC
CATSFSTDRGYEQYF
>NA|NA|TRBV7-9|TRBJ2-1
TGTGCCAGCAGCTTAGCGGGCGGCTACAATGAGCAGTTCTTC
CASSLAGGYNEQFF
>NA|NA|TRBV19|TRBJ1-5
TGTGCCAGTAGTATTTTCGGACAGAGCAATCAGCCCCAGCATTTT
CASSIFGQSNQPQHF
>NA|NA|TRBV5-1|TRBJ2-1
TGCGCCAGCAGCTTGGCAGGGTACAGCTACAATGAGCAGTTCTTC
CASSLAGYSYNEQFF
>NA|NA|TRBV27|TRBJ2-2
TGTGCCAGCAGTTTACCCAGCGGACCCCCCGGGGAGCTGTTTTTT
CASSLPSGPPGELFF
>TRBD1|NA|TRBV5-4|TRBJ2-7
TGTGCCAGCAGCTTGGTTCAGGGGGCAAAGCAGTACTTC
CASSLVQGAKQYF
>NA|NA|TRBV7-2|TRBJ1-2
TGTGCCAGCAGCTTAGCGTTTTGGACTAACTATGGCTACACCTTC
CASSLAFWTNYGYTF
>TRBD1|NA|TRBV7-2|TRBJ2-7
TGTGCCAGCAGCATTTACAGGGGGCCCTACGAGCAGTACTTC
CASSIYRGPYEQYF
>NA|NA|TRBV6-1|TRBJ1-1
TGTGCCAGCAACCTGCGGGTTAACACTGAAGCTTTCTTT
CASNLRVNTEAFF
>TRBD2|NA|TRBV7-2|TRBJ2-3
TGTGCCAGCAGCTTATGGACTAGCGGGGGGTCAGATACGCAGTATTTT
CASSLWTSGGSDTQYF
>TRBD1|NA|TRBV30|TRBJ1-1
TGTGCCGCGCGGGCAGGGGGCCGAGGCACTGAAGCTTTCTTT
CAARAGGRGTEAFF
>TRBD1|NA|TRBV18|TRBJ1-3
TGTGCCAGCTCAACGACAGGGGGATTTGGAAACACCATATATTTT
CASSTTGGFGNTIYF
>NA|once|TRBV6-5|TRBJ2-1
TGTGCCAGCAGTTCACCGGCGGAGCAGTTCTTC
CASSSPAEQFF
>TRBD1|NA|TRBV9|TRBJ2-1
TGTGCCAGCAGCATGGGACAGGGACCTTACAATGAGCAGTTCTTC
CASSMGQGPYNEQFF
>NA|NA|TRBV20-1|TRBJ1-2
TGCAGTGCTAGAGAAGCGGGCTACACCTTC
CSAREAGYTF
>TRBD1|NA|TRBV28|TRBJ1-4
TGTGCCAGCAGGAGGGACAGCTTTTTGGGTAAACTGTTTTTT
CASRRDSFLGKLFF
>NA|once|TRBV6-1|TRBJ2-1
TGTGCCAGCAGTGTCCTTAACACCCACCCCCTTTACAATGAGCAGTTCTTC
CASSVLNTHPLYNEQFF
>TRBD1|once|TRBV30|TRBJ2-2
TGTGCCTGGAGCCAGGGGGCGAGTACCGGGGAGCTGTTTTTT
CAWSQGASTGELFF
>TRBD1|once|TRBV7-8|TRBJ2-2
TGTGCCAGCAGCTTACGCCTCCGGGACAGAAGCACCGGGGAGCTGTTTTTT
CASSLRLRDRSTGELFF
>NA|NA|TRBV5-4|TRBJ1-2
TGTGCCAGCAGCTTGGGTTGGGACGACAAAGACGAAGGGGGCTACACCTTC
CASSLGWDDKDEGGYTF
>NA|NA|TRBV29-1|TRBJ2-3
TGCAGCGTTGAAGGTCACCCCAGCACAGATACGCAGTATTTT
CSVEGHPSTDTQYF
>TRBD2|NA|TRBV9|TRBJ2-1
TGTGCCAGCAGCGTAGGGACTAGCGGGAGCTGGGAGCAGTTCTTC
CASSVGTSGSWEQFF
>TRBD2|NA|TRBV4-1|TRBJ2-4
TGCGCCAGCAGCCAAGGACATAGCGGGGGGCACAAAAACATTCAGTACTTC
CASSQGHSGGHKNIQYF
>NA|NA|TRBV27|TRBJ1-6
TGTGCCAGCAGTTTCGGCGGGTCGTATAATTCACCCCTCCACTTT
CASSFGGSYNSPLHF
>TRBD2|NA|TRBV9|TRBJ2-7
TGTGCCAGCAGCGTACTAGCGGCGACGGGGGAGCAGTACTTC
CASSVLAATGEQYF
>TRBD1|NA|TRBV28|TRBJ1-5
TGTGCCAGCAGGGCAGGGGGCGGCAATCAGCCCCAGCATTTT
CASRAGGGNQPQHF
>NA|NA|TRBV6-5|TRBJ2-1
TGTGCCAGCAGAAATTCCCGCGCCAATGAGCAGTTCTTC
CASRNSRANEQFF
>NA|NA|TRBV5-1|TRBJ1-2
TGCGCCAGCAGCTTGGGGCAAAACTATGGCTACACCTTC
CASSLGQNYGYTF
>TRBD2|NA|TRBV4-2|TRBJ2-5
TGTGCCAGCAGCCAAGGACCGGGACTAGAAAGAGAGACCCAGTACTTC
CASSQGPGLERETQYF
>TRBD1|once|TRBV10-3|TRBJ2-7
TGTGCCATCAGTGCCGGATCAGGGGGTCAAAAAACCTACGAGCAGTACTTC
CAISAGSGGQKTYEQYF
>TRBD2|NA|TRBV5-1|TRBJ2-1
TGCGCCAGCACGCCGAGGAGCGGGAGGTCCTACAATGAGCAGTTCTTC
CASTPRSGRSYNEQFF
>NA|NA|TRBV28|TRBJ1-5
TGTGCCAGCAGTGTCTCGGGGGGCGGCAATCAGCCCCAGCATTTT
CASSVSGGGNQPQHF